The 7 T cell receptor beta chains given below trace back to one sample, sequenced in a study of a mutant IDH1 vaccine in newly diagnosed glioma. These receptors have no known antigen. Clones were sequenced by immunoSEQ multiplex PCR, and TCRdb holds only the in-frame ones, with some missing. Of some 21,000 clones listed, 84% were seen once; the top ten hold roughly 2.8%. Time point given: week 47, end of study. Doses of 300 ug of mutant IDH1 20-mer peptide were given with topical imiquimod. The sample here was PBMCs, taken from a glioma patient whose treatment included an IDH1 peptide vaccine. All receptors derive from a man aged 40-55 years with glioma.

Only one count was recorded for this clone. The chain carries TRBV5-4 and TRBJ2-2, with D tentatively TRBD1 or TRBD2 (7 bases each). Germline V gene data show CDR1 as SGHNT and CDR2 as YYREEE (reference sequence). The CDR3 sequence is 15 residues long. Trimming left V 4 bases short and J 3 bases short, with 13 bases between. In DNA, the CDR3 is TGTGCCAGCAGCCAGGGGGGGACCCACACCGGGGAGCTGTTTTTT. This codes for CASSQGGTHTGELFF.

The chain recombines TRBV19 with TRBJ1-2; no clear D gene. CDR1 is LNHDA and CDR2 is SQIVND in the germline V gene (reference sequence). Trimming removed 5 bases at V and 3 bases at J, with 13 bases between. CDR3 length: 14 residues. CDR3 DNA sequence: TGTGCCAGTAGTCCCGTGAGGGAGCACTATGGCTACACCTTC. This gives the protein CASSPVREHYGYTF.

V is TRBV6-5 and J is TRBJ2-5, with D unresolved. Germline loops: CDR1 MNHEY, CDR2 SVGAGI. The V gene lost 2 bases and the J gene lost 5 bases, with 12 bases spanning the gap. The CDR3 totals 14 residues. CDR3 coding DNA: TGTGCCAGCAGTTACAATTCTCCCGAGGAGACCCAGTACTTC. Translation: CASSYNSPEETQYF.

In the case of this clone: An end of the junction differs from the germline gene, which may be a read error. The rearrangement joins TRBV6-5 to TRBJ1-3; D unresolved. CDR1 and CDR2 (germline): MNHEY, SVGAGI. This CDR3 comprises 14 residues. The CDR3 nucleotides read TGTGCCAGCAGTTTTGGAGAGCTAGGAACCACCATATATTTT. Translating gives CASSFGELGTTIYF.

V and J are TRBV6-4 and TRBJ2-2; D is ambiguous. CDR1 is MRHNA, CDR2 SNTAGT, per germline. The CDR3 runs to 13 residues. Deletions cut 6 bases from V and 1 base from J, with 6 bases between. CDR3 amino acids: CASRAENTGELFF. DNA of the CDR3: TGTGCCAGCAGAGCAGAGAACACCGGGGAGCTGTTTTTT.

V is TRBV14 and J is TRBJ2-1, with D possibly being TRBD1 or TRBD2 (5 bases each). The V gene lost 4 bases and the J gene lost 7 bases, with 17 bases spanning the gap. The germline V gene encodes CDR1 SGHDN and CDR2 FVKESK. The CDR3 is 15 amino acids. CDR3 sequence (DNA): TGTGCCAGCAGCCTTATCATGGGGACCAAAAATGAGCAGTTCTTC. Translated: CASSLIMGTKNEQFF.

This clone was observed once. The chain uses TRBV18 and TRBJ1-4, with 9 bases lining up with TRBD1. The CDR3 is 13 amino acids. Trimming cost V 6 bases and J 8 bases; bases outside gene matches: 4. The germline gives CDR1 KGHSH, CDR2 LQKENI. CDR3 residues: CASSGQGREKLFF. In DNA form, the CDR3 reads TGTGCCAGCTCGGGACAGGGAAGAGAAAAACTGTTTTTT.